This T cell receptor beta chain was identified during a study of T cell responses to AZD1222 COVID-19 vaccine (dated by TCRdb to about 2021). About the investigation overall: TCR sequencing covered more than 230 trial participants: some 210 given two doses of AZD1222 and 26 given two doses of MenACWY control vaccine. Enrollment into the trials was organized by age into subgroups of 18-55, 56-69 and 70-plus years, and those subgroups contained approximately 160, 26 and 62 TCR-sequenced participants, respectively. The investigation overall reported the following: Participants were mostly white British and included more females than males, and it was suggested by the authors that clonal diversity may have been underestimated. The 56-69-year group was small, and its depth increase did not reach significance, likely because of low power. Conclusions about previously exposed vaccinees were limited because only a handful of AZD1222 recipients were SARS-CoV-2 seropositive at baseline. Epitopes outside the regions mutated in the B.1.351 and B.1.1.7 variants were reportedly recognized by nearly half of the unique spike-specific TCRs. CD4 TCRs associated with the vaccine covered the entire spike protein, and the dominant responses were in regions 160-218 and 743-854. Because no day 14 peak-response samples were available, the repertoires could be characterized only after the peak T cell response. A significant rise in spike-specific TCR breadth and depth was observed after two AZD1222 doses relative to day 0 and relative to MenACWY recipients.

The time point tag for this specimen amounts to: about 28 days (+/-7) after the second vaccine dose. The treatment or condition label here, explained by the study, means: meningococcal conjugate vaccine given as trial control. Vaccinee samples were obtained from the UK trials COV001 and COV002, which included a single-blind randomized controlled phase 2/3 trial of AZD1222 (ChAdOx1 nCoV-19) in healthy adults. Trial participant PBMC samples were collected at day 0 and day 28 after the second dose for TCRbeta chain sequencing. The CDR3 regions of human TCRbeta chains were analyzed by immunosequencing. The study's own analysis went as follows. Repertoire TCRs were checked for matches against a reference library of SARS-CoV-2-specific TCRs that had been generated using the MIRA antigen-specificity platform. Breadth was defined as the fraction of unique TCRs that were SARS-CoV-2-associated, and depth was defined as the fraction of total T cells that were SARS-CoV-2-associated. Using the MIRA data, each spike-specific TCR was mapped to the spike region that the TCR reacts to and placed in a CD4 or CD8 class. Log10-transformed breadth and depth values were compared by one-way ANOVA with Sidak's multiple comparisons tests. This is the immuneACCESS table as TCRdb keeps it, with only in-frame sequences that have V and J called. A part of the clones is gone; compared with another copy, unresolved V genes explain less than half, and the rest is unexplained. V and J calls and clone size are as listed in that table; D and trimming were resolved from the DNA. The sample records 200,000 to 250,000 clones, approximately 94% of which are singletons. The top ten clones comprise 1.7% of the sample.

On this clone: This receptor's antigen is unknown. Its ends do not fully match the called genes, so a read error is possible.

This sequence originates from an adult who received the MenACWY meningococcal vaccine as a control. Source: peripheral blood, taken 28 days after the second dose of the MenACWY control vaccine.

CDR3 loop: CASRLGHRNEQFF. The nucleotide sequence is TGCGCCAGCAGATTGGGCCACCGCAATGAGCAGTTCTTC. The rearranged chain carries TRBV5-1 and TRBJ2-1, with the D gene not confidently named. From the germline V gene, CDR1 is SGHRS and CDR2 is YFSETQ. From its cysteine to its phenylalanine, the CDR3 spans 13 amino acids. Only the CDR3 DNA is retained, 39 bases long and in frame from the first base.